The 9 T cell receptor beta chains reported below all come from one sample, sequenced in a study of lymphopenia after photon versus proton radiotherapy. The table came from immunoSEQ multiplex PCR; TCRdb's copy has only in-frame clones and leaves some out. The sample records about 30,000 clones, 94% being singletons. Source: peripheral blood, taken from a patient treated with photon-based radiotherapy. The receptors here all came from a woman aged 50 to 65 with cholangiocarcinoma.

This chain uses TRBV10-3 with TRBJ1-2, with 9 bases that match TRBD1. V shed 10 bases, J shed 1 base, and the junction held 10 bases outside the gene matches. The CDR3 spans 15 residues. Germline lookup yields CDR1 ENHRY and CDR2 SYGVKD. The CDR3 DNA reads as TGTGCCACCGACCCGGGACAGGGCCTTAACTATGGCTACACCTTC. Residues: CATDPGQGLNYGYTF.

The chain has TRBV27 and TRBJ2-1, with 7 bases matching TRBD1. This CDR3 is built from 15 residues. Germline V gene sequence: CDR1 MNHEY, CDR2 SMNVEV (reference sequence). The ends lost 0 bases at V and 7 bases at J; junction bases unmatched: 6. The CDR3 DNA reads TGTGCCAGCAGTTTATCGGGACAGCACAAAAATGAGCAGTTCTTC. This gives the protein CASSLSGQHKNEQFF.

This clone appeared a single time. This sequence joins TRBV7-6 and TRBJ1-2; D is perhaps TRBD1 (5 bases). CDR1 is SGHVS, CDR2 FNYEAQ, per germline. With 4 bases removed from V and 4 bases from J, the gap between germline ends came to 13 bases. This CDR3 region has 14 residues. CDR3 bases: TGTGCCAGCAGCTCGGGGCGGGGGGGCTATGGCTACACCTTC. Translated, it gives CASSSGRGGYGYTF.

The J gene is TRBJ1-1, the V gene TRBV19; D gene uncertain. CDR3 length: 13 amino acids. Germline CDR1 and CDR2: LNHDA and SQIVND (reference sequence). V was clipped by 4 bases and J by 1 base, with 7 bases between them. CDR3 sequence: CASSTPGNTEAFF. The CDR3 region has the DNA TGTGCCAGTAGTACCCCAGGGAACACTGAAGCTTTCTTT.

The CDR3 protein is CASSFQGGFYEQYF. The CDR3 region has the DNA TGTGCCAGCAGCTTCCAGGGGGGGTTCTACGAGCAGTACTTC. The V call is TRBV7-9, the J call TRBJ2-7; tentatively, D is TRBD1 or TRBD2 (7 bases each). Trimming pared 3 bases from V and 3 bases from J, leaving 12 bases between. The CDR3 runs 14 residues. From germline, CDR1 is SEHNR and CDR2 FQNEAQ (reference sequence). Full variable domain (missing parts from reference TRBV7-9 and TRBJ2-7): DTGVSQNPRHKITKRGQNVTFRCDPISEHNRLYWYRQTLGQGPEFLTYFQNEAQLEKSRLLSDRFSAERPKGSFSTLEIQRTEQGDSAMYLCASSFQGGFYEQYFGPGTRLTVT.

The V and J genes are TRBV5-4 and TRBJ1-2; D is unresolved. Germline CDR1 is SGHNT and CDR2 is YYREEE (reference sequence). CDR3 length: 14 residues. Trimming removed 4 bases at V and 7 bases at J, with 17 bases between. For the CDR3, the DNA is TGTGCCAGCAGCCCTGTATTAGGGTCTCGTGGCTACACCTTC. Translation: CASSPVLGSRGYTF. Looking up the rest from reference TRBV5-4 and TRBJ1-2 gives the full variable domain: ETGVTQSPTHLIKTRGQQVTLRCSSQSGHNTVSWYQQALGQGPQFIFQYYREEENGRGNFPPRFSGLQFPNYSSELNVNALELDDSALYLCASSPVLGSRGYTFGSGTRLTVV.

In this sample, this clone turned up once. The chain is built from TRBV10-2 and TRBJ2-7, with 7 bases lining up with TRBD2. Germline V lookup: CDR1 WSHSY, CDR2 SAAADI. This CDR3 is built from 14 residues. The V gene end was trimmed by 3 bases and the J gene end by 3 bases; junction bases not matched to a gene: 5. CDR3 region: CASSDREVFYEQYF. CDR3 DNA sequence: TGCGCCAGCAGTGATCGGGAGGTGTTCTACGAGCAGTACTTC.

This rearrangement joins TRBV6-1 to TRBJ1-2; 7 bases line up with TRBD1. After removal of 7 bases from V and 7 bases from J, the junction contained 12 bases not matched to a gene. CDR3 length equals 14 residues. Germline V lookup: CDR1 MNHNS, CDR2 SASEGT. CDR3 sequence reads: CASTDQGVSSGYTF. The CDR3 DNA reads TGTGCCAGCACGGACCAGGGGGTTTCGTCTGGCTACACCTTC.

The J gene is TRBJ1-4, the V gene TRBV10-3; 8 bases are shared with TRBD1. Trimming removed 0 bases from V and 5 bases from J; junction bases left unmatched: 5. The CDR3 consists of 16 residues. Germline CDR1 and CDR2: ENHRY and SYGVKD. For the CDR3, the DNA is TGTGCCATCAGTGAGTCGACCAGGACAGGGAATGAAAAACTGTTTTTT. Translation gives CAISESTRTGNEKLFF.